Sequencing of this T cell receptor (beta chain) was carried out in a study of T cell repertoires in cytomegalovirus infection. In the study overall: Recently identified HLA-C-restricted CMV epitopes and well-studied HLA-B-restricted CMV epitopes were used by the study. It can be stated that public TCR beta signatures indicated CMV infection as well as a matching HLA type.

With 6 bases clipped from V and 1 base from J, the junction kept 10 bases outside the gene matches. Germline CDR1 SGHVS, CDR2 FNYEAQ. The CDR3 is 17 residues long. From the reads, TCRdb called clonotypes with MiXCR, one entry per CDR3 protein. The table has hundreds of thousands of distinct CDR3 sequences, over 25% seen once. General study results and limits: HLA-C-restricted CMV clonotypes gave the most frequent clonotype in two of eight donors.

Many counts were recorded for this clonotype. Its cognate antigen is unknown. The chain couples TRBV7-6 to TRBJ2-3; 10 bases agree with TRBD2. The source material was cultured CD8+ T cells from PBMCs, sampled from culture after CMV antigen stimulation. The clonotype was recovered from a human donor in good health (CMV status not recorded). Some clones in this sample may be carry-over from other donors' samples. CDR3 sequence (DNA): TGTGCCAGCAGTTCTAGCTTCGGACTAGCGGGCACAGATACGCAGTATTTT. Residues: CASSSSFGLAGTDTQYF.